These T cell receptor beta chains were read from a single sample in a study of response to subunit inactivated influenza vaccine. MiXCR, applied by TCRdb to the RT-PCR reads, yields one record per CDR3 protein. The sample includes hundreds of thousands of distinct CDR3 sequences, approximately 15% seen only once; the top ten take 6% to 7%. Sequencing was performed on PBMCs from blood, taken 14 to 15 days before vaccination. The receptor set was obtained from a man in his forties or fifties who received an inactivated influenza vaccine. Both conserved end residues are part of each CDR3.

V gene: TRBV6-2/TRBV6-3
J gene: TRBJ1-5
CDR3 protein: CASSPGPGGQPQHF

V gene: TRBV2
J gene: TRBJ2-1
CDR3 protein: CASSRNPSGNEQFF

V gene: TRBV7-6
J gene: TRBJ2-1
CDR3 protein: CASSLAPASYNEQFF

V gene: TRBV2
J gene: TRBJ2-7
CDR3 protein: CASTRTGAGAGQYF

V gene: TRBV6-2/TRBV6-3
J gene: TRBJ1-4
CDR3 protein: CATSGFAPEKLFF

V gene: TRBV20-1
J gene: TRBJ2-5
CDR3 protein: CSARDDQGYQETQYF

V gene: TRBV7-8
J gene: TRBJ2-2
CDR3 protein: CASSGSTGTGELFF

V gene: TRBV18
J gene: TRBJ2-4
CDR3 protein: CASSPPPTGAKNIQYF

V gene: TRBV6-1
J gene: TRBJ1-5
CDR3 protein: CASSTPQSYRGLGNQPQHF

V gene: TRBV28
J gene: TRBJ1-5
CDR3 protein: CASSLRQEGRPQHF

V gene: TRBV6-1
J gene: TRBJ2-2
CDR3 protein: CASSHRVLTTGELFF

V gene: TRBV12-3/TRBV12-4
J gene: TRBJ1-2
CDR3 protein: CASSFSAGKGYTF

V gene: TRBV29-1
J gene: TRBJ1-1
CDR3 protein: CSVRGYTEAFF

V gene: TRBV20-1
J gene: TRBJ2-1
CDR3 protein: CSARRGYNEQFF

V gene: TRBV15
J gene: TRBJ1-1
CDR3 protein: CATSKRQAMNTEAFF

V gene: TRBV4-2
J gene: TRBJ2-3
CDR3 protein: CASSQDRTWGTDTQYF

V gene: TRBV7-2
J gene: TRBJ2-3
CDR3 protein: CASSLRKFTDTQYF

V gene: TRBV30
J gene: TRBJ2-7
CDR3 protein: CAWSVRGLPREQYF

V gene: TRBV20-1
J gene: TRBJ2-2
CDR3 protein: CSARLGWGTGELFF

V gene: TRBV9
J gene: TRBJ2-1
CDR3 protein: CASSVEEFSYNEQFF

V gene: TRBV7-2
J gene: TRBJ2-5
CDR3 protein: CASSLDTETQYF

V gene: TRBV5-5
J gene: TRBJ2-7
CDR3 protein: CASSLRGGAAYEQYF

V gene: TRBV7-2
J gene: TRBJ2-1
CDR3 protein: CASRRGTEQFF

V gene: TRBV5-1
J gene: TRBJ2-6
CDR3 protein: CASSFQQGSGANVLTF

V gene: TRBV6-2/TRBV6-3
J gene: TRBJ2-5
CDR3 protein: CASRGSQETQYF

V gene: TRBV12-3/TRBV12-4
J gene: TRBJ2-7
CDR3 protein: CASSRAGVEQYF

V gene: TRBV9
J gene: TRBJ1-2
CDR3 protein: CASSVGVSYGYTF

V gene: TRBV10-3
J gene: TRBJ2-1
CDR3 protein: CAISGPNNEQFF

V gene: TRBV10-3
J gene: TRBJ1-1
CDR3 protein: CAISELGLQNTEAFF

V gene: TRBV3-1
J gene: TRBJ2-1
CDR3 protein: CASSLRSGGPYNEQFF

V gene: TRBV7-2
J gene: TRBJ2-7
CDR3 protein: CASSHVAGGDEQYF

V gene: TRBV12-3/TRBV12-4
J gene: TRBJ2-1
CDR3 protein: CASSLAGALWNEQFF

V gene: TRBV12-3/TRBV12-4
J gene: TRBJ2-1
CDR3 protein: CASRGLAGANEQFF

V gene: TRBV2
J gene: TRBJ2-5
CDR3 protein: CASSVQARGETQYF

V gene: TRBV10-3
J gene: TRBJ2-3
CDR3 protein: CAISESSGQGSTDTQYF

V gene: TRBV29-1
J gene: TRBJ2-7
CDR3 protein: CSVEITDSGSYEQYF

V gene: TRBV12-3/TRBV12-4
J gene: TRBJ2-3
CDR3 protein: CASSLGQRARVGDTQYF

V gene: TRBV11-2
J gene: TRBJ2-6
CDR3 protein: CASSLRPQGTTGANVLTF

V gene: TRBV5-6
J gene: TRBJ1-1
CDR3 protein: CASSTMDREGPQAFF

V gene: TRBV12-3/TRBV12-4
J gene: TRBJ2-2
CDR3 protein: CASRLGRGTGELFF

V gene: TRBV12-3/TRBV12-4
J gene: TRBJ2-1
CDR3 protein: CASSPGRGNEQFF

V gene: TRBV5-1
J gene: TRBJ2-1
CDR3 protein: CASSRQGEDNEQFF

V gene: TRBV7-2
J gene: TRBJ2-1
CDR3 protein: CASSRSRGEDTGQFF

V gene: TRBV6-2/TRBV6-3
J gene: TRBJ2-5
CDR3 protein: CASRHPGQGVEETQYF

V gene: TRBV6-1
J gene: TRBJ2-2
CDR3 protein: CASRSGQREVGELFF

V gene: TRBV5-1
J gene: TRBJ2-2
CDR3 protein: CASSLTYGGGNTGELFF

V gene: TRBV6-2/TRBV6-3
J gene: TRBJ2-7
CDR3 protein: CASSYLAVEQYF

V gene: TRBV5-6
J gene: TRBJ2-1
CDR3 protein: CASSWVQEYNEQFF

V gene: TRBV29-1
J gene: TRBJ2-2
CDR3 protein: CSVGQGAGGELFF

V gene: TRBV4-1
J gene: TRBJ2-5
CDR3 protein: CASSHPPRDRGETQYF

V gene: TRBV7-2
J gene: TRBJ2-3
CDR3 protein: CASSLGWTGAQYF